This record concerns one TCR beta chain sequence. Its antigen is undetermined. This entry comes from a study of T cell repertoires in cytomegalovirus infection. The study, taken as a whole, reports: Dominating the ex vivo response were TCR beta clonotypes that were CMV-specific and HLA-C-restricted.

TCRdb redid the calling of the reads with MiXCR, one entry per CDR3 protein. In the table there are tens of thousands of distinct CDR3 sequences, 25% to 30% of which are singletons. The ends lost 3 bases at V and 0 bases at J; junction bases unmatched: 4. CDR1 SEHNR and CDR2 FQNEAQ come from the germline V gene (reference sequence). This CDR3 contains 15 residues. The source was CD8+ T cells from cultured PBMCs, collected from culture after CMV antigen stimulation. The J gene is TRBJ2-7, the V gene TRBV7-9; 8 bases fit TRBD1. This receptor was identified in a human donor in good health (CMV status not recorded). Some clones in this sample may be carry-over from other donors' samples. The chain's CDR3 is CASSFPGQDSYEQYF. Written as DNA, the CDR3 is TGTGCCAGCAGCTTTCCGGGACAGGACTCCTACGAGCAGTACTTC.